The entry that follows covers one TCR beta chain sequence. As originally analysed: The assay estimated nucleated cells by amplifying reference gene primers. Using immunoSEQ multiplex PCR, the repertoire was profiled, and TCRdb retains in-frame clones only, with some absent. That table is the source of V, J and clone size, and D and trimming were worked out from the DNA. This table has some 200,000 clones, almost 85% appearing once. These data are taken from a study of blood T cell repertoires in COVID-19. Study-level information: Sites across the United States, Italy and Spain contributed samples from acute and convalescent COVID-19. Sources were T cells, B-cell-depleted T cells, or PBMCs; the material itself was cDNA or gDNA.

There are 12 residues in the CDR3. V lost 9 bases and J 1 base, leaving 7 bases between the germline ends. Germline loops: CDR1 ENHRY, CDR2 SYGVKD. This sequence joins TRBV10-3 and TRBJ2-1, with D possibly being TRBD1 (6 bases). The TCR was taken from a middle-aged woman with acute or convalescent COVID-19. The sequenced sample consisted of peripheral blood. The CDR3 region has the DNA TGTGCCATAAGGGGGTCCTACAATGAGCAGTTCTTC. It is translated as CAIRGSYNEQFF.